The 23 T cell receptor beta chains below come from one sample, sequenced in a study of blood T cell repertoires in COVID-19. Using immunoSEQ multiplex PCR, the repertoire was profiled, and TCRdb retains in-frame clones only, with some absent. Among around 380,000 clones listed, 81% were seen once. Sequencing was performed on peripheral blood. The receptors here all came from a human donor with acute or convalescent COVID-19. The donor label of this sample is uncertain.

This clone showed up just a few times. The rearrangement uses TRBV5-5 and TRBJ2-7, with 7 bases aligning to TRBD1. J was trimmed by 2 bases and V by 2 bases; bases with no gene match: 1. Germline assignment: CDR1 SGHKS and CDR2 YYEKEE (reference sequence). CDR3 length equals 13 residues. The CDR3 loop reads CASSLTGAYEQYF. DNA for the CDR3: TGTGCCAGCAGCTTAACAGGGGCCTACGAGCAGTACTTC. The whole variable domain, remainder taken from reference TRBV5-5 and TRBJ2-7, is DAGVTQSPTHLIKTRGQQVTLRCSPISGHKSVSWYQQVLGQGPQFIFQYYEKEERGRGNFPDRFSARQFPNYSSELNVNALLLGDSALYLCASSLTGAYEQYFGPGTRLTVT.

The V call is TRBV7-2, the J call TRBJ2-3; perhaps TRBD1 as D (6 bases). This CDR3 is built from 15 residues. The germline V gene encodes CDR1 SGHTA and CDR2 FQGNSA. V gave up 8 bases and J gave up 4 bases, with 19 bases separating them. CDR3 residues: CASATGTVGSDTQYF. The CDR3 coding sequence is TGTGCCAGCGCTACAGGGACGGTCGGATCAGATACGCAGTATTTT.

The chain recombines TRBV5-1 with TRBJ2-1; 8 nucleotides agree with TRBD1. CDR1 is SGHRS and CDR2 is YFSETQ in the germline V gene. This CDR3 has 14 amino acids. Trimming at V came to 1 base and at J to 8 bases, leaving 5 bases not matched to a gene. CDR3 loop: CASSLNRGWDEQFF. Here the CDR3 DNA reads TGCGCCAGCAGCTTGAACAGGGGGTGGGATGAGCAGTTCTTC.

The chain recombines TRBV5-6 with TRBJ2-7, with D possibly TRBD2 on 6 matching bases. Germline assignment: CDR1 SGHDT and CDR2 YYEEEE. V was pared by 2 bases and J by 3 bases, with 12 bases between. The CDR3 sequence is 14 residues long. CDR3 sequence (DNA): TGTGCCAGCAGCTTAGGTCGGACTATCTACGAGCAGTACTTC. This codes for CASSLGRTIYEQYF.

The chain joins TRBV7-9 to TRBJ2-1, with TRBD2 matching over 10 bases. Losses at the gene ends were 5 bases for V and 4 bases for J; bases not matched to a gene: 5. The CDR3 extends over 15 amino acids. Germline CDR1 is SEHNR and CDR2 is FQNEAQ (reference sequence). In DNA, the CDR3 is TGTGCCAGCAGCGGAAGCGGGGGGGCTTACAATGAGCAGTTCTTC. Amino acid sequence: CASSGSGGAYNEQFF.

The genes are TRBV20-1 and TRBJ2-3, with D unresolved. CDR3 size: 12 residues. Per germline, CDR1 DFQATT and CDR2 SNEGSKA (reference sequence). Trimming shortened V by 3 bases and J by 5 bases, and 9 bases separated the two germline ends. CDR3 residues: CSASVGIDTQYF. Here the CDR3 DNA reads TGCAGTGCTAGTGTGGGCATAGATACGCAGTATTTT.

The DNA of the CDR3 is TGTGCCAGCAGCCACACGGACAGGGGGGCTGAAGCTTTCTTT. Translation: CASSHTDRGAEAFF. This chain uses TRBV3-1 (or the pseudogene TRBV3-2) with TRBJ1-1, with TRBD1 matching over 10 bases. The CDR3 sequence is 14 residues long. Losses at the gene ends were 3 bases for V and 6 bases for J; bases not matched to a gene: 4. Germline V gene sequence: CDR1 LGHDT, CDR2 YNNKEL (reference sequence).

This clone has only one observation. The V and J genes are TRBV5-1 and TRBJ2-5; 7 bases are a match to TRBD1. This CDR3 is 15 amino acids long. Germline V gives CDR1 SGHRS, CDR2 YFSETQ. The V and J ends lost 4 bases and 7 bases, in that order; junction bases with no gene match: 13. CDR3: CASSPGTDYRGTQYF. The CDR3 DNA is TGCGCCAGCAGCCCGGGGACAGACTACCGGGGGACCCAGTACTTC.

Points on this clone: A read error may explain this, as a much larger clone is one base away. The CDR3 bases are TGTGCCAGCAGCCTCCAGGGGAACCTAAACACCGGGGAGCTGTTTTTT. This gives the protein CASSLQGNLNTGELFF. J is TRBJ2-2 and V is TRBV4-2; maybe TRBD1 (6 bases). V was trimmed by 4 bases and J by 2 bases, leaving 14 bases between them. There are 16 residues in the CDR3. Germline V gives CDR1 LGHNA, CDR2 YNFKEQ.

Only a few counts were recorded for this clone. The rearrangement uses TRBV30 and TRBJ2-3, with a tentative D call TRBD1 (5 bases). Trimming shortened V by 6 bases and J by 0 bases, and 10 bases separated the two germline ends. The CDR3 runs to 13 residues. Germline CDR1 and CDR2: GTSNPN and SVGIG (reference sequence). CDR3 sequence (DNA): TGTGCCTGTGGGTGGGGCAGCACAGATACGCAGTATTTT. The encoded protein is CACGWGSTDTQYF.

V and J are TRBV5-4 and TRBJ2-3; 7 bases align to TRBD2. V lost 4 bases to trimming and J lost 6 bases; unmatched junction nucleotides: 11. The CDR3 is made up of 15 amino acids. The germline V gene has CDR1 SGHNT and CDR2 YYREEE (reference sequence). Here the CDR3 reads CASSDQREGRDTQYF. The CDR3, as DNA: TGTGCCAGCAGCGATCAGCGGGAAGGTAGGGATACGCAGTATTTT.

The rearrangement links TRBV13 to TRBJ2-2; 13 bases are shared with TRBD2. V was pared by 4 bases and J by 6 bases, with 5 bases of the junction left unmatched. This CDR3 comprises 16 residues. Germline assignment: CDR1 PRHDT and CDR2 FYEKMQ (reference sequence). As DNA, the CDR3 is TGTGCCAGCAGCTCCCAGGGACTAGCGGGGTCCGGGGAGCTGTTTTTT. Its translation is CASSSQGLAGSGELFF.

This chain links TRBV5-6 with TRBJ2-5, with 14 nucleotides matching TRBD2. J was trimmed by 2 bases and V by 3 bases; bases with no gene match: 6. Germline V CDR1 and CDR2: SGHDT, YYEEEE. The CDR3 consists of 17 residues. CDR3 in DNA: TGTGCCAGCAGCTCTTTGACTAGCGGGGGGGAGCAAGAGACCCAGTACTTC. Amino acids: CASSSLTSGGEQETQYF.

The V call is TRBV11-2, the J call TRBJ2-2; 8 bases are shared with TRBD1. This CDR3 spans 17 amino acids. The V segment lost 2 bases and the J segment 5 bases; nucleotides outside the gene matches: 10. The germline V gene has CDR1 SGHAT and CDR2 FQNNGV. The CDR3 protein is CASSLLPGGAETGELFF. In DNA form, the CDR3 reads TGTGCCAGCAGCTTACTTCCAGGGGGCGCGGAGACCGGGGAGCTGTTTTTT. Full variable domain (missing parts from reference TRBV11-2 and TRBJ2-2): EAGVAQSPRYKIIEKRQSVAFWCNPISGHATLYWYQQILGQGPKLLIQFQNNGVVDDSQLPKDRFSAERLKGVDSTLKIQPAKLEDSAVYLCASSLLPGGAETGELFFGEGSRLTVL.

This clone was seen only once. The V and J genes are TRBV5-6 and TRBJ2-3, with a tentative D call TRBD2 (7 bases). Deletions cut 0 bases from V and 4 bases from J, with 12 bases between. Germline V gene sequence: CDR1 SGHDT, CDR2 YYEEEE. The CDR3 consists of 15 residues. The CDR3 nucleotides are TGTGCCAGCAGCTTGGGGTGGGGGGGCCCAGATACGCAGTATTTT. Protein product: CASSLGWGGPDTQYF.

The chain uses TRBV19 and TRBJ1-1; a weak D match, TRBD1 (5 bases). This CDR3 is 13 amino acids long. The germline V and J ends were trimmed by 4 bases and 1 base, with 7 bases remaining between them. Germline CDR1 reads LNHDA; CDR2 reads SQIVND (reference sequence). In nucleotides, the CDR3 is TGTGCCAGTAGTACGACAGCGAACACTGAAGCTTTCTTT. It codes for CASSTTANTEAFF.

This chain connects TRBV6-5 to TRBJ1-5; D not certain. The CDR3 covers 14 residues. CDR1 and CDR2 (germline): MNHEY, SVGAGI. V was pared by 6 bases and J by 0 bases, with 9 bases between. This CDR3 reads CASRGVYSNQPQHF. The CDR3 DNA is TGTGCCAGCAGGGGCGTATATAGCAATCAGCCCCAGCATTTT.

This chain connects TRBV19 to TRBJ1-2; 7 bases are a match to TRBD1. Germline V CDR1 and CDR2: LNHDA, SQIVND (reference sequence). V lost 7 bases and J lost 4; bases outside the gene matches: 9. The CDR3 runs 14 residues. The CDR3 DNA follows: TGTGCCAGTACCCGGGGTAGGACAGGCTATGGCTACACCTTC. Protein: CASTRGRTGYGYTF. The entire variable domain, with the rest obtained from reference TRBV19 and TRBJ1-2, is as follows: DGGITQSPKYLFRKEGQNVTLSCEQNLNHDAMYWYRQDPGQGLRLIYYSQIVNDFQKGDIAEGYSVSREKKESFPLTVTSAQKNPTAFYLCASTRGRTGYGYTFGSGTRLTVV.

The chain links TRBV7-6 to TRBJ2-1, with 11 bases fitting TRBD1. The CDR3 extends over 15 amino acids. The germline V gene encodes CDR1 SGHVS and CDR2 FNYEAQ. The trim removed 5 bases at V and 7 bases at J, leaving 7 bases unmatched. The CDR3 bases are TGTGCCAGCAGCCCCCGGGACAGGGGGATGAATGAGCAGTTCTTC. Protein product: CASSPRDRGMNEQFF.

The chain is built from TRBV5-1 and TRBJ2-4; 10 bases line up with TRBD1. V lost 3 bases and J lost 0; bases outside the gene matches: 15. Germline CDR1 reads SGHRS; CDR2 reads YFSETQ. The CDR3 has 20 residues. For the CDR3, the DNA is TGCGCCAGCAGCTGGGGGACAGGGGACAGTTTGGCCCTAGCCAAAAACATTCAGTACTTC. Translating it yields CASSWGTGDSLALAKNIQYF.

This clone was seen just once. This chain uses TRBV18 with TRBJ1-1, with D perhaps matching TRBD1 (5 bases). Germline V gene data show CDR1 as KGHSH and CDR2 as LQKENI. Trimming cost V 2 bases and J 1 base, with 11 bases left between them. This CDR3 region has 15 residues. As DNA, the CDR3 is TGTGCCAGCTCACCAATCCAGGGCGAGAACACTGAAGCTTTCTTT. Encoded protein: CASSPIQGENTEAFF.

This clone is a singleton in its sample. This chain uses TRBV29-1 with TRBJ2-7; tentative D call: TRBD1 (5 bases). The CDR3 sequence is 15 residues long. V gave up 4 bases and J gave up 1 base, with 17 bases separating them. Germline-derived CDR1 and CDR2 are SQVTM and ANQGSEA. CDR3 sequence reads: CSVGVPTKGSYEQYF. In DNA, the CDR3 is TGCAGCGTTGGTGTGCCGACAAAGGGGTCCTACGAGCAGTACTTC.

The chain carries TRBV6-5 and TRBJ1-6; D possibly corresponds to TRBD1 (6 bases). The germline V gene has CDR1 MNHEY and CDR2 SVGAGI. The CDR3 is 13 amino acids. V dropped 7 bases and J dropped 10 bases, with 14 bases sitting between them. For the CDR3, the DNA is TGTGCCAGCATGTCACAGGGAAACTCACCCCTCCACTTT. Amino acid sequence: CASMSQGNSPLHF.